The entry below gives a single T cell receptor beta chain sequence along with its context. The data belong to a study of cytomegalovirus exposure and HLA in healthy donors. PCR was performed using 60 Vbeta and 13 Jbeta primers. Clones were read by immunoSEQ multiplex PCR, and TCRdb kept only the in-frame ones, dropping some. The sample records under 70,000 clones, 55% to 85% being singletons. V dropped 6 bases and J dropped 1; count of bases not matched to a gene: 7. The length of the CDR3 is 17 residues. Germline CDR1 reads SGHRS; CDR2 reads YFSETQ. The TCR sequence derives from a middle-aged man in good health and CMV-seropositive. Sample: PBMCs. This chain connects TRBV5-1 to TRBJ2-2; the match to TRBD2 covers 12 bases. The CDR3 sequence: CASNRLAGVMNTGELFF. The CDR3 bases are TGCGCCAGCAATCGACTAGCGGGGGTCATGAACACCGGGGAGCTGTTTTTT.